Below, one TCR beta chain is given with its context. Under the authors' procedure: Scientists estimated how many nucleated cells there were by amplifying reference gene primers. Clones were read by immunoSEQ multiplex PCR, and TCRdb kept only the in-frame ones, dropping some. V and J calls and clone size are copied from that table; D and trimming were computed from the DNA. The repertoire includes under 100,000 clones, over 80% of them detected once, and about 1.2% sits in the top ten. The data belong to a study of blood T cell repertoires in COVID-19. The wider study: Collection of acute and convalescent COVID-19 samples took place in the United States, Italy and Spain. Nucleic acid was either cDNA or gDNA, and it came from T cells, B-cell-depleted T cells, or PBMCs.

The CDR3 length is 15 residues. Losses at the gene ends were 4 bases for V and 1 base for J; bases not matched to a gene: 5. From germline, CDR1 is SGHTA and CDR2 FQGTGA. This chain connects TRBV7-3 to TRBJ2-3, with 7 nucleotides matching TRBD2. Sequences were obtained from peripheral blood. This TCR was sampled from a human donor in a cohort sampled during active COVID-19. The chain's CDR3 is CASSYGAGRTDTQYF. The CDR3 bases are TGTGCCAGCAGCTACGGAGCGGGACGCACAGATACGCAGTATTTT.